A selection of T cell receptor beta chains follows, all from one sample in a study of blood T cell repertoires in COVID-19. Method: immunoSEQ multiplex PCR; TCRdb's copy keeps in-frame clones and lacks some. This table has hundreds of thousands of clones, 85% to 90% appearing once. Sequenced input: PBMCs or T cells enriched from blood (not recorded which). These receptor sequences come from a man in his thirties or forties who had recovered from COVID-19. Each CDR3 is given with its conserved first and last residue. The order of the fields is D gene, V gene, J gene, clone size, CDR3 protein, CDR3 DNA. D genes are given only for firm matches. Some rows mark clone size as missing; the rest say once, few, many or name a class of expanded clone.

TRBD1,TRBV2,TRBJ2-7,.,CASSEAGDRGKQYF,TGTGCCAGCAGTGAAGCCGGGGACAGGGGGAAACAGTACTTC
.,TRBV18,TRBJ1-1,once,CASSPSLGSSEAFF,TGTGCCAGCTCACCGTCACTAGGGTCCTCTGAAGCTTTCTTT
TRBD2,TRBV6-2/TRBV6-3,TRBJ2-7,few,CASSYVWTSGSYEQYF,TGTGCCAGCAGTTATGTGTGGACTAGCGGATCCTACGAGCAGTACTTC
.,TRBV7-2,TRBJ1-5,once,CASSSTVGNQPQHF,TGTGCCAGCAGCTCTACAGTGGGCAATCAGCCCCAGCATTTT
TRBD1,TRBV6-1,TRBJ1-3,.,CASSEEGARGNTIYF,TGTGCCAGCAGTGAGGAGGGGGCGCGTGGAAACACCATATATTTT
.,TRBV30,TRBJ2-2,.,CAWRDIGGGGNTGELFF,TGTGCCTGGAGGGACATCGGAGGCGGGGGCAACACCGGGGAGCTGTTTTTT
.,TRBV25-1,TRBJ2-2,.,CASTSGSNTGELFF,TGTGCCAGCACCTCAGGATCGAACACCGGGGAGCTGTTTTTT
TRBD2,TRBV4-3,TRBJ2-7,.,CASSLRTSGNYEQYF,TGCGCCAGCAGCCTCCGGACTAGCGGTAACTACGAGCAGTACTTC
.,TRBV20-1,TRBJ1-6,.,CSAGLNSPLHF,TGCAGTGCTGGCCTGAATTCACCCCTCCACTTT
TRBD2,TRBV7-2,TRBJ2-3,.,CASSKRLAGASTDTQYF,TGTGCCAGCAGCAAAAGACTAGCGGGGGCCAGCACAGATACGCAGTATTTT
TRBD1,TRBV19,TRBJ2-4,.,CASSPDRGLGDIQYF,TGTGCCAGTAGTCCCGACAGGGGGCTGGGTGACATTCAGTACTTC
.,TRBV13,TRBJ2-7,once,CASSLGGGGKGYEQYF,TGTGCCAGCAGCTTAGGGGGTGGCGGGAAGGGCTACGAGCAGTACTTC
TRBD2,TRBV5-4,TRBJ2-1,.,CASSPDSSGTYNEQFF,TGTGCCAGCAGCCCTGATTCTAGCGGGACGTACAATGAGCAGTTCTTC
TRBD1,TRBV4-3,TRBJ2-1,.,CASSQAGTGGFYEQFF,TGCGCCAGCAGCCAAGCCGGGACAGGGGGTTTCTATGAGCAGTTCTTC
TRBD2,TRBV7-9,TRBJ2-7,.,CASSLGSGGGYEQYF,TGTGCCAGCAGCTTAGGATCGGGAGGGGGCTACGAGCAGTACTTC
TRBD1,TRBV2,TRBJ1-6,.,CASSEWTGPNSPLHF,TGTGCCAGCAGTGAATGGACAGGGCCTAATTCACCCCTCCACTTT
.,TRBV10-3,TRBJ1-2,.,CAISESGAGYTF,TGTGCCATCAGTGAGTCTGGGGCTGGCTACACCTTC
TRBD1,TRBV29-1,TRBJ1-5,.,CSVGQGRNQPQHF,TGCAGCGTTGGACAGGGCCGGAATCAGCCCCAGCATTTT
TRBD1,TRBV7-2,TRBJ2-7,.,CASSPRTGGMYEQYF,TGTGCCAGCAGCCCTAGGACAGGGGGCATGTACGAGCAGTACTTC
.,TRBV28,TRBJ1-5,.,CASSRSGTTSNQPQHF,TGTGCCAGCAGCCGCTCCGGGACAACCAGCAATCAGCCCCAGCATTTT
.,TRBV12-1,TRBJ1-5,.,CASSSTQGADQPQHF,TGTGCCAGCAGCTCGACACAGGGGGCTGATCAGCCCCAGCATTTT
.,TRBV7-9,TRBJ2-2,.,CASSLAPDTGELFF,TGTGCCAGCAGCTTAGCACCGGACACCGGGGAGCTGTTTTTT
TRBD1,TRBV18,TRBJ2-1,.,CASSRTPGQAINPTYNEQFF,TGTGCCAGCTCTCGAACACCGGGACAGGCCATAAACCCAACCTACAATGAGCAGTTCTTC
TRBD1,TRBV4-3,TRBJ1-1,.,CASSQTGDGEAFF,TGCGCCAGCAGCCAGACAGGGGATGGTGAAGCTTTCTTT
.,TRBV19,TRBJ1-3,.,CASSMTLRLSGNTIYF,TGTGCCAGTAGTATGACCCTCCGACTCTCTGGAAACACCATATATTTT
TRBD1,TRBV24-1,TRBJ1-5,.,CATSDRTGGGQPQHF,TGTGCCACCAGTGATAGAACAGGGGGCGGTCAGCCCCAGCATTTT
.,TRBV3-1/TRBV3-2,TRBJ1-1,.,CASSPGTIGTEAFF,TGTGCCAGCAGCCCCGGGACAATCGGCACTGAAGCTTTCTTT
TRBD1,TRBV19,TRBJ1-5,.,CASTVGGTDNQPQHF,TGTGCCAGTACCGTAGGGGGGACAGATAATCAGCCCCAGCATTTT
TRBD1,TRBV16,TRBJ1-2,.,CASSQGQGDYGYTF,TGTGCCAGCAGCCAAGGACAGGGGGACTATGGCTACACCTTC
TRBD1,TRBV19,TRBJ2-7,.,CASSETGNEQYF,TGTGCCAGTAGTGAGACAGGGAACGAGCAGTACTTC
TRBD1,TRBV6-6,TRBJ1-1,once,CASSLKDRANTEAFF,TGTGCCAGCAGCCTAAAAGACAGGGCAAACACTGAAGCTTTCTTT
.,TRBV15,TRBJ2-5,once,CATSIRTDQETQYF,TGTGCCACCAGCATCCGGACAGACCAAGAGACCCAGTACTTC
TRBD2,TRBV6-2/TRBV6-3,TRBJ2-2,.,CASSPRTSGGNTGELFF,TGTGCCAGCAGTCCCAGGACTAGCGGGGGTAACACCGGGGAGCTGTTTTTT
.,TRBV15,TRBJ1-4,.,CATSRELRMNEKLFF,TGTGCCACCAGCAGAGAATTGCGGATGAATGAAAAACTGTTTTTT
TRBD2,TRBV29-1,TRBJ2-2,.,CSVPRGSGGNTGELFF,TGCAGCGTTCCAAGAGGTAGCGGGGGGAACACCGGGGAGCTGTTTTTT